Following are 19 T cell receptor beta chains from one sample sequenced in a study of control samples from healthy donors and cancer patients (dated by TCRdb to 2020 to 2022). The library relied on the immunoSEQ multiplex PCR assay. The table was pulled from immuneACCESS by TCRdb, which kept in-frame rearrangements only. Such tables lose some clones; where checked, under half of the loss comes from unresolved V genes, and the rest has no known cause. Here the sample has about 160,000 clones; 92% occur a single time. The biggest ten clones account for approximately 0.7% of the sample. The specimen was blood. All receptors derive from a woman aged 25 to 45 in good health.

V is TRBV7-6 and J is TRBJ2-1; D is uncertain. The CDR3 is 16 residues long. Trimming pared 1 base from V and 0 bases from J, leaving 10 bases between. Germline CDR1 reads SGHVS; CDR2 reads FNYEAQ. Here the CDR3 DNA reads TGTGCCAGCAGCTTAGAGGCGGCCCCCTCCTACAATGAGCAGTTCTTC. This codes for CASSLEAAPSYNEQFF.

This chain uses TRBV6-5 with TRBJ1-4; maybe TRBD1 (5 bases). This CDR3 has 13 amino acids. Trimming shortened V by 7 bases and J by 3 bases, and 9 bases separated the two germline ends. Germline V gives CDR1 MNHEY, CDR2 SVGAGI. This chain's CDR3 is CASNTGANEKLFF. The CDR3, as DNA: TGTGCCAGCAACACGGGGGCTAATGAAAAACTGTTTTTT.

V is TRBV5-1 and J is TRBJ2-5; TRBD2 might be the D (5 bases). The CDR3 has 12 residues. CDR1 is SGHRS and CDR2 is YFSETQ in the germline V gene. Trimming left V 5 bases short and J 5 bases short, with 10 bases between. DNA for the CDR3: TGCGCCAGCAGGGGAGAACGGGAGACCCAGTACTTC. This encodes CASRGERETQYF.

This chain uses TRBV7-9 with TRBJ2-1; no clear D. Germline lookup yields CDR1 SEHNR and CDR2 FQNEAQ (reference sequence). With 0 bases removed from V and 6 bases from J, the gap between germline ends came to 9 bases. The CDR3 length is 14 residues. This CDR3 is CASSLASLINEQFF. The DNA for the CDR3 is TGTGCCAGCAGCTTAGCGAGTCTAATCAATGAGCAGTTCTTC.

The CDR3 loop reads CASSFNRAPGTLTDTQYF. As DNA, the CDR3 is TGTGCCAGCAGTTTTAACAGGGCGCCGGGTACCCTCACAGATACGCAGTATTTT. The chain carries TRBV28 and TRBJ2-3; weak D call: TRBD1 (6 bases). The ends were cut back, 3 bases at V and 2 bases at J, with 21 bases in the middle. Germline CDR1 is MDHEN and CDR2 is SYDVKM. The CDR3 runs 18 residues. The full variable domain, with the rest looked up from reference TRBV28 and TRBJ2-3, is DVKVTQSSRYLVKRTGEKVFLECVQDMDHENMFWYRQDPGLGLRLIYFSYDVKMKEKGDIPEGYSVSREKKERFSLILESASTNQTSMYLCASSFNRAPGTLTDTQYFGPGTRLTVL.

This chain connects TRBV30 to TRBJ2-5; D possibly corresponds to TRBD2 (6 bases). Trimming stripped 3 bases from V and 5 bases from J, with 10 bases between. The CDR3 is made up of 12 amino acids. Germline CDR1 reads GTSNPN; CDR2 reads SVGIG (reference sequence). The CDR3: CAWRTRGETQYF. CDR3 coding DNA: TGTGCCTGGAGAACTCGGGGGGAGACCCAGTACTTC.

The genes are TRBV2 and TRBJ2-1; TRBD2 matches at 12 bases. Germline CDR1 reads SNHLY; CDR2 reads FYNNEI. CDR3 length: 14 residues. V lost 7 bases to trimming and J lost 5 bases; unmatched junction nucleotides: 3. The CDR3 DNA sequence: TGTGCCAGCATGCGACTAGCGGGAGACAATGAGCAGTTCTTC. As protein: CASMRLAGDNEQFF.

This sequence joins TRBV19 and TRBJ1-5; 7 bases map to TRBD1. The length of the CDR3 is 15 residues. CDR1 and CDR2 from the germline V gene are LNHDA and SQIVND (reference sequence). Losses at the gene ends were 2 bases for V and 5 bases for J; bases not matched to a gene: 6. The CDR3 DNA sequence: TGTGCCAGTAGTATACCGGAGGGGGCACATCAGCCCCAGCATTTT. Amino acids: CASSIPEGAHQPQHF.

The V call is TRBV7-9, the J call TRBJ2-1; TRBD2 matches 14 bases. J gave up 0 bases and V 3 bases, and 1 base lay outside the gene matches. Germline CDR1 and CDR2: SEHNR and FQNEAQ (reference sequence). The CDR3 totals 17 residues. CDR3 sequence: CASSFGTSGSSYNEQFF. The CDR3 DNA follows: TGTGCCAGCAGCTTTGGGACTAGCGGGAGCTCCTACAATGAGCAGTTCTTC. The full variable domain, with the rest looked up from reference TRBV7-9 and TRBJ2-1, is DTGVSQNPRHKITKRGQNVTFRCDPISEHNRLYWYRQTLGQGPEFLTYFQNEAQLEKSRLLSDRFSAERPKGSFSTLEIQRTEQGDSAMYLCASSFGTSGSSYNEQFFGPGTRLTVL.

The rearrangement links TRBV3-1 (or the pseudogene TRBV3-2) to TRBJ2-2; the match to TRBD2 covers 8 bases. The CDR3 consists of 18 residues. The ends lost 0 bases at V and 4 bases at J; junction bases unmatched: 10. Germline values: CDR1 LGHDT, CDR2 YNNKEL (reference sequence). The chain's CDR3 is CASSQDGEREQPTGELFF. The CDR3 region has the DNA TGTGCCAGCAGCCAAGATGGCGAGCGGGAGCAGCCCACCGGGGAGCTGTTTTTT.

V and J are TRBV7-6 and TRBJ2-7; possible D gene TRBD1, 6 bases. CDR3 length: 15 amino acids. The germline V gene encodes CDR1 SGHVS and CDR2 FNYEAQ. V was trimmed by 4 bases and J by 2 bases, leaving 15 bases between them. Here the CDR3 reads CASSYHRDNTYEQYF. The CDR3 DNA is TGTGCCAGCAGCTACCACCGGGACAACACCTACGAGCAGTACTTC.

The V gene is TRBV27, the J gene TRBJ1-3, with TRBD1 as a possible D gene (5 bases). The CDR3 runs to 14 residues. The germline CDR1 and CDR2 sequences are MNHEY and SMNVEV (reference sequence). Trimming shortened V by 1 base and J by 2 bases, and 6 bases separated the two germline ends. The CDR3 DNA is TGTGCCAGCAGTTTATTAGGGGCTGGAAACACCATATATTTT. Amino acids: CASSLLGAGNTIYF.

This chain links TRBV28 with TRBJ1-2, with D possibly matching TRBD1 (5 bases). CDR1 MDHEN and CDR2 SYDVKM come from the germline V gene. The V gene lost 6 bases and the J gene lost 7 bases, with 15 bases spanning the gap. The CDR3 is 13 amino acids. The CDR3: CASRDFTGGGYTF. The DNA of the CDR3 is TGTGCCAGCAGAGATTTTACAGGCGGTGGCTACACCTTC.

The rearrangement links TRBV7-2 to TRBJ2-7; D ambiguous. CDR1 and CDR2 from the germline V gene are SGHTA and FQGNSA. CDR3 length: 13 amino acids. Trimming left V 1 base short and J 3 bases short, with 7 bases between. This CDR3 reads CASSLVPGYEQYF. The CDR3, as DNA: TGTGCCAGCAGCTTAGTACCGGGCTACGAGCAGTACTTC.

The rearrangement uses TRBV6-5 and TRBJ1-6; no clear D. V lost 6 bases and J lost 10, with 13 bases in between. Germline CDR1 reads MNHEY; CDR2 reads SVGAGI. CDR3 length: 13 residues. The CDR3 reads CASSYLRKSPLHF. The CDR3 DNA is TGTGCCAGCAGCTATCTGCGCAAGTCACCCCTCCACTTT.

The gene calls are TRBV19 and TRBJ2-3, with TRBD2 matching over 9 bases. CDR1 LNHDA and CDR2 SQIVND come from the germline V gene (reference sequence). Losses at the gene ends were 2 bases for V and 5 bases for J; bases not matched to a gene: 5. The CDR3 is 15 amino acids. The CDR3 nucleotides are TGTGCCAGTAGTATAAGAGGAGCGGGAGGAGATACGCAGTATTTT. Protein sequence: CASSIRGAGGDTQYF.

The chain has TRBV6-6 and TRBJ2-1; TRBD2 aligns across 11 bases. The CDR3 is 15 residues long. The trim removed 6 bases at V and 4 bases at J, leaving 5 bases unmatched. Germline V gene sequence: CDR1 MNHNY, CDR2 SVGAGI (reference sequence). CDR3 nucleotide sequence: TGTGCCAGCAGGGGAACTAGCGGGAGTTACAATGAGCAGTTCTTC. Its translation: CASRGTSGSYNEQFF.

This chain connects TRBV28 to TRBJ2-7; D uncertain. Germline assignment: CDR1 MDHEN and CDR2 SYDVKM. The CDR3 sequence is 14 residues long. Trimming left V 6 bases short and J 2 bases short, with 14 bases between. CDR3 DNA sequence: TGTGCCAGCAGCCCGCGTCCCCTGGCCTACGAGCAGTACTTC. As protein: CASSPRPLAYEQYF. Full variable domain (rest looked up from reference TRBV28 and TRBJ2-7): DVKVTQSSRYLVKRTGEKVFLECVQDMDHENMFWYRQDPGLGLRLIYFSYDVKMKEKGDIPEGYSVSREKKERFSLILESASTNQTSMYLCASSPRPLAYEQYFGPGTRLTVT.

The chain uses TRBV30 and TRBJ2-2; D tentatively reads TRBD1 or TRBD2 (5 bases each). Germline values: CDR1 GTSNPN, CDR2 SVGIG (reference sequence). The ends were cut back, 0 bases at V and 2 bases at J, with 13 bases in the middle. CDR3 length: 16 residues. The CDR3 loop reads CAWSVWKGPNTGELFF. The DNA for the CDR3 is TGTGCCTGGAGTGTTTGGAAGGGACCAAACACCGGGGAGCTGTTTTTT.